This entry lists 21 T cell receptor beta chains sequenced from one sample in a study of blood T cells in healthy people across ages. A sample-barcoded 5' primer and a J-beta primer mix were used in a second PCR of roughly 7 to 11 cycles. TCRdb re-analysed the 5' RACE reads in MiXCR, keeping a single row per CDR3 protein. The sample includes 1 million or so distinct CDR3 sequences, 35% to 50% of them seen just once. Sample: blood. The receptor source for this set is a woman aged 55-70 years in good health.

The chain combines TRBV20-1 with TRBJ2-1, with unresolved D. V was pared by 6 bases and J by 8 bases, with 17 bases between. The V gene's germline CDR1 is DFQATT and CDR2 SNEGSKA (reference sequence). This CDR3 contains 13 residues. This CDR3 reads CSASPSGLDEQFF. The CDR3 region has the DNA TGCAGTGCCTCCCCCTCGGGTTTGGATGAGCAGTTCTTC.

This clonotype was found a few times. This sequence joins TRBV7-2 and TRBJ2-7; 7 positions match TRBD2. Germline trimming cut 2 bases from V and 5 bases from J; bases unmatched to any gene: 12. Germline CDR1 reads SGHTA; CDR2 reads FQGNSA. There are 16 residues in the CDR3. CDR3 DNA sequence: TGTGCCAGCAGCTTAAGGCGACTAGCTCTCCGGGACGAGCAGTACTTC. Translated: CASSLRRLALRDEQYF. Full variable domain (missing parts from reference TRBV7-2 and TRBJ2-7): GAGVSQSPSNKVTEKGKDVELRCDPISGHTALYWYRQSLGQGLEFLIYFQGNSAPDKSGLPSDRFSAERTGGSVSTLTIQRTQQEDSAVYLCASSLRRLALRDEQYFGPGTRLTVT.

The chain employs TRBV14 and TRBJ2-3; no reliable D call. This CDR3 has 15 amino acids. V lost 0 bases, J lost 2 bases, and 9 bases lay in between. Germline lookup yields CDR1 SGHDN and CDR2 FVKESK. This CDR3 is CASSQDDGFTDTQYF. The CDR3, as DNA: TGTGCCAGCAGCCAAGATGACGGATTCACAGATACGCAGTATTTT.

This clonotype was found a few times. This chain connects TRBV7-9 to TRBJ1-4; tentatively, D is TRBD1 (5 bases). The V end was cut by 5 bases, the J end by 7 bases, with 17 bases between. The V gene's germline CDR1 is SEHNR and CDR2 FQNEAQ (reference sequence). The CDR3 runs to 15 residues. In DNA, the CDR3 is TGTGCCAGCAGCCAGGGACCATTTTCCCCTGAAAAACTGTTTTTT. The encoded protein is CASSQGPFSPEKLFF. The variable domain in full, completed from reference TRBV7-9 and TRBJ1-4, reads DTGVSQNPRHKITKRGQNVTFRCDPISEHNRLYWYRQTLGQGPEFLTYFQNEAQLEKSRLLSDRFSAERPKGSFSTLEIQRTEQGDSAMYLCASSQGPFSPEKLFFGSGTQLSVL.

The chain combines TRBV12-3 or TRBV12-4 with TRBJ2-7, with unresolved D. V was shortened by 5 bases and J by 0 bases, with 8 bases between the two germline ends. This CDR3 spans 13 amino acids. This CDR3 is CASSPPHSYEQYF. CDR3 bases: TGTGCCAGCAGTCCCCCCCACTCCTACGAGCAGTACTTC.

This clonotype was observed many times. The V call is TRBV6-2 or TRBV6-3, the J call TRBJ2-1; 12 bases map to TRBD2. CDR1 and CDR2 (germline): MNHEY, SVGEGT. This CDR3 contains 15 residues. The V and J ends lost 5 bases and 8 bases, in that order; junction bases with no gene match: 7. CDR3 nucleotides: TGTGCCAGCAGTCCTAGCGGGAGGGCCGGGGATGAGCAGTTCTTC. This gives the protein CASSPSGRAGDEQFF.

This clonotype was detected only a few times. The genes are TRBV7-2 and TRBJ2-3, with 10 bases identical to TRBD2. The trim removed 11 bases at V and 4 bases at J, leaving 9 bases unmatched. Germline lookup yields CDR1 SGHTA and CDR2 FQGNSA. The CDR3 is 14 residues long. This chain's CDR3 is CALDAAGGSDTQYF. As DNA, the CDR3 is TGTGCCCTCGACGCAGCGGGAGGGTCAGATACGCAGTATTTT.

V gene TRBV4-1 combines with J gene TRBJ2-3; D tentatively fits TRBD1 or TRBD2 (5 bases each). This CDR3 is 15 amino acids long. The V end lost 0 bases, the J end lost 3 bases, and 10 bases lay between the germline ends. Germline CDR1 reads MGHRA; CDR2 reads YSYEKL. CDR3 DNA sequence: TGCGCCAGCAGCCAAGAGGGACGACAGACAGATACGCAGTATTTT. This codes for CASSQEGRQTDTQYF.

This clonotype was found a few times. V is TRBV29-1 and J is TRBJ2-3; no clear D gene. V was pared by 5 bases and J by 0 bases, with 12 bases between. The CDR3 runs 14 residues. Germline-derived CDR1 and CDR2 are SQVTM and ANQGSEA. The CDR3 loop reads CSVHHPFSTDTQYF. CDR3 coding DNA: TGCAGCGTTCACCATCCCTTTAGCACAGATACGCAGTATTTT.

The sample holds a few counts of this clonotype. V gene TRBV6-5 combines with J gene TRBJ2-3; possibly TRBD1 for D (6 bases). CDR1 is MNHEY and CDR2 is SVGAGI in the germline V gene. The CDR3 totals 15 residues. V shed 6 bases and J shed 2 bases, with 15 bases lying between them. In DNA, the CDR3 is TGTGCCAGCAGAGGAAACAGGGTCCCCACAGATACGCAGTATTTT. Amino acids: CASRGNRVPTDTQYF.

The rearrangement links TRBV6-1 to TRBJ1-1; no clear D. The CDR3 consists of 15 residues. Germline V CDR1 and CDR2: MNHNS, SASEGT. V dropped 2 bases and J dropped 0 bases, with 10 bases sitting between them. The CDR3 is CASSERGSVNTEAFF. The CDR3 nucleotides are TGTGCCAGCAGTGAACGGGGAAGCGTGAACACTGAAGCTTTCTTT.

The rearrangement links TRBV20-1 to TRBJ2-1, with 14 bases aligning to TRBD2. Germline CDR1 DFQATT, CDR2 SNEGSKA (reference sequence). The CDR3 is 16 amino acids. V lost 5 bases and J lost 9; bases outside the gene matches: 12. CDR3 residues: CSAPSAGLAGVGEQFF. CDR3 sequence (DNA): TGCAGTGCTCCCTCCGCGGGACTAGCGGGAGTAGGTGAGCAGTTCTTC.

The V and J genes are TRBV20-1 and TRBJ1-2; 7 bases align to TRBD1. Per germline, CDR1 DFQATT and CDR2 SNEGSKA (reference sequence). This CDR3 spans 12 amino acids. V trimming: 6 bases; J trimming: 6 bases; junction bases outside the gene matches: 7. The CDR3 protein is CSAPTGLDGYTF. The CDR3 bases are TGCAGTGCCCCGACAGGGTTGGATGGCTACACCTTC.

The chain combines TRBV5-4 with TRBJ2-3; D unresolved. In germline, CDR1 is SGHNT, CDR2 YYREEE (reference sequence). The CDR3 totals 15 residues. V was shortened by 4 bases and J by 5 bases, with 17 bases between the two germline ends. The CDR3 DNA reads TGTGCCAGCAGCCCCCCCCCGGACGCGATAGATACGCAGTATTTT. This gives the protein CASSPPPDAIDTQYF.

This clonotype was seen only once. The chain has TRBV5-6 and TRBJ1-2; 7 bases match TRBD1. The CDR3 loop spans 13 amino acids. Germline lookup yields CDR1 SGHDT and CDR2 YYEEEE. The J segment lost 10 bases and the V segment lost 0 bases, leaving 6 bases of the junction unmatched. The DNA of the CDR3 is TGTGCCAGCAGCTTGGCCGGAACAGGGGACTACACCTTC. Amino acids: CASSLAGTGDYTF. Full variable domain (outside the CDR3, taken from reference TRBV5-6 and TRBJ1-2): DAGVTQSPTHLIKTRGQQVTLRCSPKSGHDTVSWYQQALGQGPQFIFQYYEEEERQRGNFPDRFSGHQFPNYSSELNVNALLLGDSALYLCASSLAGTGDYTFGSGTRLTVV.

This clonotype was seen only once. This chain links TRBV7-9 with TRBJ1-2; 7 bases line up with TRBD1. V was pared by 5 bases and J by 1 base, with 7 bases of the junction left unmatched. CDR1 and CDR2 (germline): SEHNR, FQNEAQ (reference sequence). This CDR3 spans 15 amino acids. CDR3 residues: CASSPSGQSNYGYTF. The CDR3 nucleotides read TGTGCCAGCAGCCCATCGGGACAGAGTAACTATGGCTACACCTTC. The full variable domain, in which reference TRBV7-9 and TRBJ1-2 provide the parts outside the CDR3, is DTGVSQNPRHKITKRGQNVTFRCDPISEHNRLYWYRQTLGQGPEFLTYFQNEAQLEKSRLLSDRFSAERPKGSFSTLEIQRTEQGDSAMYLCASSPSGQSNYGYTFGSGTRLTVV.

The rearrangement uses TRBV27 and TRBJ1-2, with D possibly matching TRBD1 (5 bases). The V end lost 5 bases, the J end lost 2 bases, and 15 bases lay between the germline ends. Germline V CDR1 and CDR2: MNHEY, SMNVEV (reference sequence). The CDR3 is 15 amino acids. CDR3 protein: CASSPRVRLNYGYTF. CDR3 DNA sequence: TGTGCCAGCAGTCCCAGGGTACGATTGAACTATGGCTACACCTTC.

This clonotype was counted between two and nine times. The chain uses TRBV28 and TRBJ2-7; D is perhaps TRBD1 or TRBD2 (5 bases each). The CDR3 sequence is 13 residues long. Germline CDR1 and CDR2: MDHEN and SYDVKM. The V end lost 6 bases, the J end lost 2 bases, and 11 bases lay between the germline ends. This chain's CDR3 is CASRAQGPYEQYF. DNA for the CDR3: TGTGCCAGCAGGGCGCAGGGACCCTACGAGCAGTACTTC.

The chain recombines TRBV2 with TRBJ2-3; 16 positions match TRBD2. The CDR3 totals 16 residues. Per germline, CDR1 SNHLY and CDR2 FYNNEI. Unmatched junction bases numbered 6, after V lost 6 bases and J lost 6 bases. CDR3 coding DNA: TGTGCCAGCAGCGGGACTAGCGGGAGGGCCCTGGATACGCAGTATTTT. It codes for CASSGTSGRALDTQYF.

The chain employs TRBV27 and TRBJ2-5; D is unresolved. The CDR3 consists of 13 residues. With 6 bases removed from V and 1 base from J, the gap between germline ends came to 9 bases. Germline V gene lookup returns CDR1 MNHEY and CDR2 SMNVEV (reference sequence). CDR3 region: CASRVTGQETQYF. CDR3 coding DNA: TGTGCCAGCAGAGTGACGGGCCAAGAGACCCAGTACTTC.

The chain employs TRBV20-1 and TRBJ1-5; a weak D match, TRBD1 (5 bases). Germline-derived CDR1 and CDR2 are DFQATT and SNEGSKA (reference sequence). V dropped 5 bases and J dropped 0 bases, with 17 bases sitting between them. There are 16 residues in the CDR3. CDR3 residues: CSALPGGAGSNQPQHF. CDR3 nucleotide sequence: TGCAGTGCTCTACCGGGAGGGGCAGGTAGCAATCAGCCCCAGCATTTT.